This T cell receptor (beta chain) was observed in a study of blood T cell repertoires in COVID-19. Study details: The United States, Italy and Spain provided the acute and convalescent COVID-19 samples.

Produced via immunoSEQ multiplex PCR; TCRdb's table is partial and in-frame only. The sample has 300,000 to 350,000 clones, 75% to 90% seen once. Losses at the gene ends were 5 bases for V and 1 base for J; bases not matched to a gene: 13. Germline lookup yields CDR1 SGHVS and CDR2 FNYEAQ. This CDR3 has 17 residues. The receptor was derived from a man under 40 who had recovered from COVID-19. V usage is TRBV7-6 and J usage is TRBJ1-2, with 7 positions matching TRBD1. Sequences were obtained from PBMCs or T cells enriched from blood (not recorded which). The CDR3 loop reads CASSDRTGGGINYGYTF. Here the CDR3 DNA reads TGTGCCAGCAGCGACCGGACAGGTGGTGGGATTAACTATGGCTACACCTTC.